This T cell receptor (beta chain) was sequenced during a study of PD-L1 blockade in urothelial cancer (dated by TCRdb to the late 2010s). Some background on the complete study: Every patient began therapy in the mid-2010s and was given atezolizumab 1,200 mg intravenously every 3 weeks. The study was an exploratory multi-omic analysis of somatic, immune and clinical correlates of response to PD-L1 blockade with atezolizumab in urothelial cancer. A median of about 150,000 T cells and tens of thousands of unique TCRs was obtained from blood samples, and a median clonality of 0.080 was observed. TCR sequencing covered pretreatment tumor samples and matched, serially collected peripheral blood taken before and after atezolizumab treatment. Ten or so patients reached durable clinical benefit, while about 20 patients did not. Pretreatment blood TCR-seq was available for 30 or so patients, at least one posttreatment blood collection was obtained for 24 patients, and tumor TCR-seq was available for 24 patients. About 90% of the roughly 29 patients were males with bladder-origin urothelial cancer, and about 65% of the roughly 30 reported a prior smoking history. An ECOG performance status of 0 or 1 was recorded for the patients, and 0 to 3 prior chemotherapy regimens had been received by the patients. Durable clinical benefit was defined as progression-free survival longer than 6 months, and TCR features were also tested against progression-free and overall survival. In the same patients who had TCR sequencing, pretreatment tumors also underwent whole exome sequencing and RNA sequencing. Blood samples were analyzed at two time points: 3 weeks after treatment start (second dose) and 6 weeks after treatment start.

On this clone itself: No cognate antigen has been identified for it. The input lacks base qualities; no much larger clone sits a single base away.

Synthetic TCR analog templates were spiked into each PCR so that absolute template abundance could be estimated from read counts. TCRbeta CDR3 regions were amplified from genomic DNA with bias-controlled V and J gene primers using the immunoSEQ assay. Sequencing of rearranged TCRbeta segments was performed at approximately 20X coverage. The original pipeline was this. Clustering was used to correct sequencing errors, and CDR3s were annotated against IMGT so that V, D and J genes could be assigned. Only productive TCRbeta rearrangements were used in downstream analyses, excluding out-of-frame or stop-codon sequences. Clonality was computed as one minus Shannon entropy normalized by the log of the number of unique productive sequences. Fisher's exact test with Benjamini-Hochberg correction, using a cutoff of adjusted p below 0.01, was how clones that differed between time points or between blood and tumor were identified. This is the immuneACCESS table as TCRdb keeps it, with only in-frame sequences that have V and J called. A part of the clones is gone; compared with another copy, unresolved V genes explain less than half, and the rest is unexplained. V, J and clone size are those of that table, while D and trimming were read from the DNA. In all, the sample holds approximately 51,000 clones, and 86% of those were seen once. More than 15% of the sample is held by the ten biggest clonotypes.

A cohort of 25 to 30 patients with locally advanced or metastatic urothelial carcinoma, treated at Memorial Sloan Kettering on a trial protocol, was included. Peripheral blood mononuclear cells were collected from each patient pretreatment and during treatment, giving between 1 and 8 total time points per patient. The Qiagen DNeasy Blood extraction kit was used to purify genomic DNA from total PBMCs and from tumor samples. PBMCs were collected pretreatment and during treatment and were isolated and stored as previously described. Via the germline V gene (reference sequence), CDR1 is GTSNPN and CDR2 SVGIG. The CDR3 covers 16 residues, taking in both the cysteine and the phenylalanine. Just the 48-base CDR3 DNA is kept, in frame starting at base 1. Trimming takes 2 bases off V and 3 bases off J; junction bases not matched to a gene: 8. What the authors observed across the whole study: Among patients with durable benefit, tumor-associated TCR clones showed greater expansion in peripheral blood 3 weeks after treatment started (n ≈ 20, p = 0.022). A pretreatment peripheral blood TCR clonality below the median was linked to improved progression-free and overall survival. Because of the small sample size (n ≈ 28) and the many exploratory analyses performed, the results are intended to be regarded as hypothesis-generating.

The V gene is TRBV30 and the J gene is TRBJ1-5, with 9 middle bases fitting TRBD1. This receptor was taken from a man in his fifties or sixties with urothelial cancer. The material was PBMCs, obtained around atezolizumab (anti-PD-L1) treatment. The CDR3 protein sequence reads: CAWSPPTGGDNQPQHF. The DNA is as follows: TGTGCCTGGAGTCCGCCAACAGGGGGCGACAATCAGCCCCAGCATTTT. Here the CDR3 is joined to the reference TRBV30 and TRBJ1-5 genes, and the full variable domain is: SQTIHQWPATLVQPVGSPLSLECTVEGTSNPNLYWYRQAAGRGLQLLFYSVGIGQISSEVPQNLSASRPQDRQFILSSKKLLLSDSGFYLCAWSPPTGGDNQPQHFGDGTRLSIL.